These 32 T cell receptor beta chains were all obtained from the same sample, sequenced in a study of T cells of healthy individuals. MiXCR, run by TCRdb on the 5' RACE reads, gives a single entry per CDR3 protein. Of around 90,000 distinct CDR3 sequences in the sample, 4% to 5.5% were seen once. All receptors come from a female donor in good health.

The chain is built from TRBV18 and TRBJ1-5; no firm D call. Trimming pared 2 bases from V and 1 base from J, leaving 15 bases between. Germline-derived CDR1 and CDR2 are KGHSH and LQKENI. The CDR3 spans 17 residues. In nucleotides, the CDR3 is TGTGCCAGCTCACCAAACCCGGGCCCCGGGAGCAATCAGCCCCAGCATTTT. This gives the protein CASSPNPGPGSNQPQHF.

V and J are TRBV5-1 and TRBJ1-5, with D uncertain. The CDR3 consists of 14 residues. CDR1 SGHRS and CDR2 YFSETQ come from the germline V gene. V was trimmed by 2 bases and J by 2 bases, leaving 8 bases between them. The CDR3 bases are TGCGCCAGCAGCTTATCCCGGGGCAATCAGCCCCAGCATTTT. Amino acid sequence: CASSLSRGNQPQHF.

The sample holds many counts of this clonotype. The rearrangement links TRBV7-9 to TRBJ1-1; no clear D gene. Germline CDR1 is SEHNR and CDR2 is FQNEAQ (reference sequence). V was shortened by 5 bases and J by 1 base, with 14 bases between the two germline ends. The CDR3 loop spans 15 amino acids. The CDR3 region has the DNA TGTGCCAGCAGCCGCGACTTCCAACCGAACACTGAAGCTTTCTTT. It is translated as CASSRDFQPNTEAFF.

This clonotype has a count of ten or more. The chain carries TRBV7-8 and TRBJ1-5; no clear D gene. There are 14 residues in the CDR3. V lost 4 bases and J lost 4, with 11 bases in between. CDR1 and CDR2 from the germline V gene are SGHVS and FQNEAQ. CDR3 nucleotide sequence: TGTGCCAGCAGCTCTCAACAACGGAATCAGCCCCAGCATTTT. Protein product: CASSSQQRNQPQHF.

This clonotype was seen repeatedly, ten times or more. The chain carries TRBV20-1 and TRBJ2-2; 12 positions match TRBD2. Trimming took 2 bases from V and 5 from J; bases not matched to a gene: 21. Germline V CDR1 and CDR2: DFQATT, SNEGSKA (reference sequence). The CDR3 consists of 21 residues. CDR3 nucleotide sequence: TGCAGTGCTAGATCATCGTGGACTAGCGGGACTCTCACCACTCCAACCGGGGAGCTGTTTTTT. Its translation is CSARSSWTSGTLTTPTGELFF.

This clonotype was counted a few times. The rearrangement joins TRBV6-2 or TRBV6-3 to TRBJ2-7, with TRBD2 identical over 13 bases. This CDR3 has 17 amino acids. CDR1 and CDR2 from the germline V gene are MNHEY and SVGEGT. The V gene end was trimmed by 5 bases and the J gene end by 3 bases; junction bases not matched to a gene: 10. The CDR3 loop is CASSQGLAGPPNYEQYF. The CDR3 DNA reads TGTGCCAGCAGTCAGGGACTAGCGGGACCGCCGAACTACGAGCAGTACTTC.

This clonotype was seen at least ten times. This chain joins TRBV6-5 and TRBJ2-7; tentative D call: TRBD2 (6 bases). CDR1 is MNHEY and CDR2 is SVGAGI in the germline V gene. The CDR3 runs to 15 residues. The V gene lost 0 bases and the J gene lost 3 bases, with 12 bases spanning the gap. CDR3 in DNA: TGTGCCAGCAGTTACTCGCAGACTAGTAGCTACGAGCAGTACTTC. This encodes CASSYSQTSSYEQYF.

This clonotype was found a few times. The rearrangement uses TRBV19 and TRBJ1-2; D unclear. Germline assignment: CDR1 LNHDA and CDR2 SQIVND (reference sequence). The CDR3 loop spans 14 amino acids. The V end was cut by 0 bases, the J end by 4 bases, with 9 bases between. The CDR3 loop reads CASSIDLRGYGYTF. DNA of the CDR3: TGTGCCAGTAGTATAGATCTGCGTGGCTATGGCTACACCTTC.

There are many counts of this clonotype. V usage is TRBV12-3 or TRBV12-4 and J usage is TRBJ2-1; TRBD1 agrees at 8 bases. The CDR3 loop spans 14 amino acids. Germline trimming cut 2 bases from V and 8 bases from J; bases unmatched to any gene: 5. CDR3 amino acids: CASSLRTGSYEQFF. The CDR3 nucleotides are TGTGCCAGCAGTTTACGGACAGGGTCGTATGAGCAGTTCTTC.

This clonotype appeared many times. The chain joins TRBV3-1 to TRBJ2-7; 7 positions agree with TRBD2. CDR1 and CDR2 (germline): LGHDT, YNNKEL (reference sequence). The V segment lost 1 base and the J segment 11 bases; nucleotides outside the gene matches: 8. This CDR3 is 13 amino acids long. CDR3 in amino acids: CASSQATSSREYF. The CDR3 DNA sequence: TGTGCCAGCAGCCAAGCGACTAGCAGCCGGGAGTACTTC.

This clonotype has a count of ten or more. This sequence joins TRBV7-8 and TRBJ1-4, with D hard to call. The CDR3 is 17 residues long. CDR1 SGHVS and CDR2 FQNEAQ come from the germline V gene. Trimming stripped 5 bases from V and 4 bases from J, with 20 bases between. CDR3 nucleotide sequence: TGTGCCAGCAGCGCGGGCCGGCGGCGGAAGAATAATGAAAAACTGTTTTTT. Translation gives CASSAGRRRKNNEKLFF.

In this sample, this clonotype turned up many times. This chain joins TRBV6-2 or TRBV6-3 and TRBJ2-1, with a weak D call TRBD2 (6 bases). Germline V gene data show CDR1 as MNHEY and CDR2 as SVGEGT. This CDR3 has 17 amino acids. The ends were cut back, 6 bases at V and 5 bases at J, with 23 bases in the middle. The CDR3 region is CASSRVPGLLYNNEQFF. Written as DNA, the CDR3 is TGTGCCAGCAGCCGAGTTCCGGGACTCCTGTACAACAATGAGCAGTTCTTC.

The gene calls are TRBV9 and TRBJ2-7; TRBD1 is a possible D gene (6 bases). CDR1 SGDLS and CDR2 YYNGEE come from the germline V gene. V shed 0 bases and J shed 4 bases, with 11 bases lying between them. This CDR3 has 14 amino acids. The CDR3, as DNA: TGTGCCAGCAGCGTAGCACAGGGTAGTTACGAGCAGTACTTC. Translation gives CASSVAQGSYEQYF.

Ten or more counts support this clonotype. CDR3 amino acids: CASSPTGPNEKLFF. The CDR3, as DNA: TGTGCCAGCAGCCCGACAGGGCCTAATGAAAAACTGTTTTTT. This chain links TRBV12-3 or TRBV12-4 with TRBJ1-4; 7 positions match TRBD1. The CDR3 runs 14 residues. J lost 3 bases, V lost 6 bases, and 4 bases had no gene match.

This clonotype was observed many times. The CDR3 coding sequence is TGCAGCGTTTATTCAGGGGGCGGGCACTACGAGCAGTACTTC. As protein: CSVYSGGGHYEQYF. The gene calls are TRBV29-1 and TRBJ2-7, with 8 nucleotides matching TRBD1. The CDR3 is made up of 14 amino acids. Germline loops: CDR1 SQVTM, CDR2 ANQGSEA. V shed 5 bases, J shed 3 bases, and the junction held 9 bases outside the gene matches.

For this clonotype: A clone one base away is much larger, so this may be a read error. V is TRBV12-3 or TRBV12-4 and J is TRBJ1-5, with 7 bases lining up with TRBD1. The CDR3 covers 16 residues. The CDR3 bases are TGTGCCAGCCACGAGGGGGCGCGAGGTGACAATCAGCTCCAGCATTTT. It specifies CASHEGARGDNQLQHF.

This clonotype was picked up many times. The chain recombines TRBV12-3 or TRBV12-4 with TRBJ2-7; TRBD1 matches at 7 bases. This CDR3 region has 14 residues. Unmatched junction bases numbered 4, after V lost 5 bases and J lost 0 bases. Here the CDR3 reads CASSRDSYSYEQYF. The CDR3 DNA sequence: TGTGCCAGCAGTCGGGACAGTTACTCCTACGAGCAGTACTTC.

Turning to this clonotype: The junction departs from germline at one end; a sequencing error may be responsible. The CDR3 loop is CASSLASRANTAAFF. In nucleotides, the CDR3 is TGTGCCAGCAGTTTAGCCAGCAGAGCGAACACTGCAGCTTTCTTT. J is TRBJ1-1 and V is TRBV12-3 or TRBV12-4; D uncertain. There are 15 residues in the CDR3.

There are many counts of this clonotype. The chain combines TRBV18 with TRBJ2-3, with D tentatively TRBD1 or TRBD2 (5 bases each). V was cut by 5 bases and J by 3 bases, with 12 bases left in between. The V gene's germline CDR1 is KGHSH and CDR2 LQKENI. The length of the CDR3 is 14 residues. DNA for the CDR3: TGTGCCAGCTCAGCCGGGACGGAGACAGATACGCAGTATTTT. Translating gives CASSAGTETDTQYF.

This clonotype was picked up a small number of times. CDR3 sequence reads: CAISGSPTGTEAFF. In nucleotides, the CDR3 is TGTGCCATCAGCGGATCCCCCACGGGCACTGAAGCTTTCTTT. The chain employs TRBV10-3 and TRBJ1-1, with unresolved D. CDR1 is ENHRY and CDR2 is SYGVKD in the germline V gene. V was pared by 6 bases and J by 4 bases, with 15 bases between. The CDR3 is 14 amino acids.

This clonotype was observed at least ten times. This chain uses TRBV29-1 with TRBJ2-5; 8 bases fit TRBD1. CDR1 SQVTM and CDR2 ANQGSEA come from the germline V gene. CDR3 length: 14 residues. V shed 8 bases and J 0 bases; nucleotides not matched to a gene: 8. The CDR3 DNA is TGCAGCTTCAGGGACAGGAGGTACCAAGAGACCCAGTACTTC. Amino acid sequence: CSFRDRRYQETQYF.

There are a few counts of this clonotype. The chain uses TRBV6-2 or TRBV6-3 and TRBJ1-4; D remains unclear. With 5 bases removed from V and 7 bases from J, the gap between germline ends came to 14 bases. The CDR3 has 14 amino acids. Germline values: CDR1 MNHEY, CDR2 SVGEGT. CDR3: CASSRDVEGEKLFF. CDR3 in DNA: TGTGCCAGCAGTCGAGACGTAGAGGGTGAAAAACTGTTTTTT.

This clonotype was recorded once. Since a much larger clone is just one base distant, this may be a read error. This rearrangement joins TRBV29-1 to TRBJ2-1; perhaps TRBD1 as D (6 bases). Germline CDR1 is SQVTM and CDR2 is ANQGSEA. The CDR3 runs to 11 residues. CDR3 protein: CSGRRDNGQFF. As DNA, the CDR3 is TGCAGCGGACGACGGGACAATGGGCAGTTCTTC.

To note about this clonotype: This may be a read error: a much more frequent sequence differs by one nucleotide. This chain uses TRBV27 with TRBJ1-6, with TRBD1 as a possible D gene (6 bases). This CDR3 region has 14 residues. CDR1 is MNHEY and CDR2 is SMNVEV in the germline V gene (reference sequence). The CDR3 coding sequence is TGTGCCAGCAGCCCTGGCGCAGGGGTGAAACCCCTCAACTTT. This codes for CASSPGAGVKPLNF.

This chain connects TRBV6-1 to TRBJ1-2, with 7 bases fitting TRBD1. The trim removed 6 bases at V and 2 bases at J, leaving 6 bases unmatched. This CDR3 contains 14 residues. Germline assignment: CDR1 MNHNS and CDR2 SASEGT. The DNA of the CDR3 is TGTGCCAGCAGGGGGACAGAGATAAACTATGGCTACACCTTC. Protein sequence: CASRGTEINYGYTF.

The J gene is TRBJ2-7, the V gene TRBV6-5, with 9 bases lining up with TRBD2. Germline lookup yields CDR1 MNHEY and CDR2 SVGAGI. This CDR3 contains 14 residues. Unmatched junction bases numbered 2, after V lost 2 bases and J lost 3 bases. The CDR3 nucleotides are TGTGCCAGCAGTTACCGGACTAGCGACTACGAGCAGTACTTC. It codes for CASSYRTSDYEQYF.

Note on this clonotype: A read error may be the cause here, since a much bigger clone is one base away. V gene TRBV12-3 or TRBV12-4 combines with J gene TRBJ2-5; D may be TRBD1 or TRBD2 (5 bases each). This CDR3 is built from 14 residues. DNA for the CDR3: TGTACCAGCAGTTTGATGGGGGTCGAAGAGACCCAGTACTTC. Protein product: CTSSLMGVEETQYF.

The gene calls are TRBV5-6 and TRBJ1-5; D unresolved. Deletions cut 0 bases from V and 0 bases from J, with 4 bases between. Germline loops: CDR1 SGHDT, CDR2 YYEEEE. This CDR3 is 14 amino acids long. CDR3 sequence reads: CASSLVYSNQPQHF. The DNA for the CDR3 is TGTGCCAGCAGCTTGGTTTATAGCAATCAGCCCCAGCATTTT.

This clonotype was recorded many times. The genes are TRBV29-1 and TRBJ2-3, with 14 bases matching TRBD2. With V trimmed by 5 bases and J by 4 bases, 17 bases remained unmatched. The length of the CDR3 is 19 residues. Per the germline V gene, CDR1 is SQVTM and CDR2 is ANQGSEA. The CDR3 is CSVLQGRGLAGGLADTQYF. The CDR3 coding sequence is TGCAGCGTTCTACAGGGACGAGGACTAGCGGGAGGATTGGCAGATACGCAGTATTTT.

This rearrangement joins TRBV6-6 to TRBJ1-1; D unresolved. Per germline, CDR1 MNHNY and CDR2 SVGAGI (reference sequence). This CDR3 has 13 residues. Trimming removed 2 bases from V and 8 bases from J, with 12 bases in between. The CDR3 protein is CASSYEGQMEAFF. The CDR3, as DNA: TGTGCCAGCAGTTACGAAGGGCAGATGGAAGCTTTCTTT.

This clonotype was seen at least ten times. This chain uses TRBV29-1 with TRBJ2-1; no clear D. From germline, CDR1 is SQVTM and CDR2 ANQGSEA. Between the trimmed V and J ends, which lost 7 bases and 2 bases, there was a span of 12 bases. This CDR3 has 13 amino acids. For the CDR3, the DNA is TGCAGCGCCACCCTAGACACCTACAATGAGCAGTTCTTC. Translation: CSATLDTYNEQFF.

This clonotype came up a few times. The chain links TRBV27 to TRBJ2-5, with a tentative D call TRBD2 (6 bases). The CDR3 has 17 amino acids. The V and J ends lost 5 bases and 5 bases respectively, with 24 bases between them. CDR1 is MNHEY, CDR2 SMNVEV, per germline (reference sequence). CDR3 region: CASSPGAPGAVGETQYF. As DNA, the CDR3 is TGTGCCAGCAGTCCTGGGGCCCCGGGAGCGGTGGGGGAGACCCAGTACTTC.